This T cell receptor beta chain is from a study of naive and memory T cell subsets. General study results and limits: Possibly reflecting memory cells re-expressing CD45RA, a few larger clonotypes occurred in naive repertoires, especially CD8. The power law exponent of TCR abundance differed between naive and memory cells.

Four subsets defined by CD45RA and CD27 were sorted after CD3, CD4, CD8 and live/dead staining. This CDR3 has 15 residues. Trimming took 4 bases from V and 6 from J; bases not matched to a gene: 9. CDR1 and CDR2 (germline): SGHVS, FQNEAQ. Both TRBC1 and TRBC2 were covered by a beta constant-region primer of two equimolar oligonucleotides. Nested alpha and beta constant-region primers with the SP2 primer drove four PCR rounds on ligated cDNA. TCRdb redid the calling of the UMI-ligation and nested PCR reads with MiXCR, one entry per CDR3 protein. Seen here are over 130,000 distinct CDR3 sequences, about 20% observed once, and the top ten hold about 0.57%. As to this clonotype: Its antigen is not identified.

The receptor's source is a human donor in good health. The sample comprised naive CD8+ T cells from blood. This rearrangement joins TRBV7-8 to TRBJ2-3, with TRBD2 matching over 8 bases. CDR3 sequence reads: CASSYSWTSPDTQYF. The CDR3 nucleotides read TGTGCCAGCAGCTACTCTTGGACTAGCCCGGATACGCAGTATTTT.